These T cell receptor beta chains were read from a single sample in a study of T cell changes during pregnancy in multiple sclerosis. Method: immunoSEQ multiplex PCR; TCRdb's copy keeps in-frame clones and lacks some. The sample has tens of thousands of clones, under 95% seen once. The starting material was CD4+ T cells from peripheral blood mononuclear cells, obtained in the third trimester of pregnancy. The receptors shown here come from a female donor with multiple sclerosis, enrolled in a pregnancy study. Each CDR3 is given with its conserved first and last residue. D genes are given only for firm matches. Not all rows give a size; the values are once, few, many and, for expanded clones, a class.

J gene: TRBJ1-1; clone size: -; V gene: TRBV21-1; D gene: -; CDR3 DNA: TGTGCCAGCAGCATAAAACAGGGTAACACTGAAGCTTTCTTT; CDR3 protein: CASSIKQGNTEAFF
J gene: TRBJ1-1; clone size: -; V gene: TRBV19; D gene: -; CDR3 DNA: TGTGCCAGTAGTATGCCCCAGGTGCCGAACACTGAAGCTTTCTTT; CDR3 protein: CASSMPQVPNTEAFF
J gene: TRBJ2-2; clone size: -; V gene: TRBV27; D gene: TRBD2; CDR3 DNA: TGTGCCAGCACGGTACTAGCGGTGGCGTCGAACACCGGGGAGCTGTTTTTT; CDR3 protein: CASTVLAVASNTGELFF
J gene: TRBJ2-6; clone size: -; V gene: TRBV7-2; D gene: -; CDR3 DNA: TGTGCCAGCAGCACCAAATGGGGGCTGAACTCTGGGGCCAACGTCCTGACTTTC; CDR3 protein: CASSTKWGLNSGANVLTF
J gene: TRBJ2-7; clone size: -; V gene: TRBV11-3; D gene: TRBD1; CDR3 DNA: TGTGCCAGCAGCCTAGGGGGCCTTTCCTCCTACGAGCAGTACTTC; CDR3 protein: CASSLGGLSSYEQYF
J gene: TRBJ2-7; clone size: -; V gene: TRBV18; D gene: -; CDR3 DNA: TGTGCCAGCTCACCACTCCCTGGAGGACTCGAGCAGTACTTC; CDR3 protein: CASSPLPGGLEQYF
J gene: TRBJ1-3; clone size: -; V gene: TRBV19; D gene: -; CDR3 DNA: TGTGCCAGTAGTATAGGACAGCCTGGAAACACCATATATTTT; CDR3 protein: CASSIGQPGNTIYF
J gene: TRBJ2-1; clone size: -; V gene: TRBV15; D gene: TRBD2; CDR3 DNA: TGTGCCACCAGCAGAGATCGCCTAGCGGGGACTGAGCAGTTCTTC; CDR3 protein: CATSRDRLAGTEQFF
J gene: TRBJ2-2; clone size: -; V gene: TRBV7-6; D gene: -; CDR3 DNA: TGTGCCAGCAGCTTAGGAACAAACACCGGGGAGCTGTTTTTT; CDR3 protein: CASSLGTNTGELFF
J gene: TRBJ2-5; clone size: -; V gene: TRBV29-1; D gene: TRBD2; CDR3 DNA: TGCAGCGTAGCCGGACTAGCGGGAGTCGGCTTAGAGACCCAGTACTTC; CDR3 protein: CSVAGLAGVGLETQYF
J gene: TRBJ1-1; clone size: -; V gene: TRBV27; D gene: TRBD1; CDR3 DNA: TGTGCCAGCGCCCCGACAGGGAGGACTGAAGCTTTCTTT; CDR3 protein: CASAPTGRTEAFF
J gene: TRBJ1-3; clone size: -; V gene: TRBV9; D gene: TRBD1; CDR3 DNA: TGTGCCAGCAGCACCCGGGACAGGGGGCTCTCTGGAAACACCATATATTTT; CDR3 protein: CASSTRDRGLSGNTIYF
J gene: TRBJ2-3; clone size: -; V gene: TRBV5-4; D gene: -; CDR3 DNA: TGTGCCAGCAGCGCCGACAGCTCGTACACAGATACGCAGTATTTT; CDR3 protein: CASSADSSYTDTQYF
J gene: TRBJ2-1; clone size: -; V gene: TRBV2; D gene: -; CDR3 DNA: TGTGCCAGCAGAGCCCTACGTAGCCTTGGGGAGCAGTTCTTC; CDR3 protein: CASRALRSLGEQFF
J gene: TRBJ2-2; clone size: -; V gene: TRBV7-9; D gene: -; CDR3 DNA: TGTGCCAGCAGCCCGGACAGCCCGAACACCGGGGAGCTGTTTTTT; CDR3 protein: CASSPDSPNTGELFF
J gene: TRBJ2-3; clone size: -; V gene: TRBV5-4; D gene: -; CDR3 DNA: TGTGCCAGCAGCTTTCGGAGCAGGGCAATAAGAACAGATACGCAGTATTTT; CDR3 protein: CASSFRSRAIRTDTQYF
J gene: TRBJ2-7; clone size: -; V gene: TRBV20-1; D gene: TRBD1; CDR3 DNA: TGCAGTGCCTCGACAGGGAGCGAGCAGTACTTC; CDR3 protein: CSASTGSEQYF
J gene: TRBJ1-4; clone size: -; V gene: TRBV27; D gene: TRBD1; CDR3 DNA: TGTGCCAGCAGGCAACAGGGGGTAACTAATGAAAAACTGTTTTTT; CDR3 protein: CASRQQGVTNEKLFF
J gene: TRBJ2-7; clone size: -; V gene: TRBV23-1; D gene: TRBD2; CDR3 DNA: TGCGCCGGACTAGCGGGAGGGCAGGGCTCCTACGAGCAGTACTTC; CDR3 protein: CAGLAGGQGSYEQYF
J gene: TRBJ1-3; clone size: once; V gene: TRBV5-8; D gene: -; CDR3 DNA: TGTGCCAGCAGCTACCACAGTCTTTCCTCTGGAAACACCATATATTTT; CDR3 protein: CASSYHSLSSGNTIYF
J gene: TRBJ1-5; clone size: few; V gene: TRBV6-1; D gene: -; CDR3 DNA: TGTGCCAGCAGTACCGCTACAGGTTTCGATCAGCCCCAGCATTTT; CDR3 protein: CASSTATGFDQPQHF
J gene: TRBJ2-1; clone size: -; V gene: TRBV7-2; D gene: TRBD2; CDR3 DNA: TGTGCCAGCAGTCGGCCGGGAAGCGGGACCAATGAGCAGTTCTTC; CDR3 protein: CASSRPGSGTNEQFF
J gene: TRBJ2-1; clone size: -; V gene: TRBV7-2; D gene: TRBD2; CDR3 DNA: TGTGCCAGCAGCGGACCTAGCGGGATTGGTTCCAATGAGCAGTTCTTC; CDR3 protein: CASSGPSGIGSNEQFF
J gene: TRBJ2-5; clone size: -; V gene: TRBV11-2; D gene: -; CDR3 DNA: TGTGCCAGCAGCCTCGGGGTCAAAGACAAAGAGACCCAGTACTTC; CDR3 protein: CASSLGVKDKETQYF
J gene: TRBJ1-5; clone size: -; V gene: TRBV19; D gene: -; CDR3 DNA: TGTGCCAGTAGCTTTTCCGGGTCCCTGGGTCAGCCCCAGCATTTT; CDR3 protein: CASSFSGSLGQPQHF
J gene: TRBJ2-5; clone size: -; V gene: TRBV5-3; D gene: TRBD2; CDR3 DNA: TGTGCCAGAAGCTTGCGACTAGCAGAGACCCAGTACTTC; CDR3 protein: CARSLRLAETQYF
J gene: TRBJ2-7; clone size: -; V gene: TRBV7-2; D gene: -; CDR3 DNA: TGTGCCAGCAGCTTAGAAATCGGAGGGAGCTACGAGCAGTACTTC; CDR3 protein: CASSLEIGGSYEQYF
J gene: TRBJ1-3; clone size: -; V gene: TRBV6-1; D gene: -; CDR3 DNA: TGTGCCAGCAGCCTAACAGCTTCCTCTGGAAACACCATATATTTT; CDR3 protein: CASSLTASSGNTIYF
J gene: TRBJ2-7; clone size: -; V gene: TRBV6-6; D gene: TRBD2; CDR3 DNA: TGTGCCAGCTCCGGACTAGCGGGCCCCTACGAGCAGTACTTC; CDR3 protein: CASSGLAGPYEQYF
J gene: TRBJ2-3; clone size: -; V gene: TRBV15; D gene: TRBD2; CDR3 DNA: TGTGCCACCAGCAGCAGACTAGCGGTTAGCACAGATACGCAGTATTTT; CDR3 protein: CATSSRLAVSTDTQYF